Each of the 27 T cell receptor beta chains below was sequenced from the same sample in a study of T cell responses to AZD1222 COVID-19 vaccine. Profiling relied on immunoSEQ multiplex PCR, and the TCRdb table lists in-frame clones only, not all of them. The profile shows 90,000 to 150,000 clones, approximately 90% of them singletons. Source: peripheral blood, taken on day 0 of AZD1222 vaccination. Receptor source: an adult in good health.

CDR3 bases: TGTGCCTGGAGTGTAAGGGGCCCCCAAGAGACCCAGTACTTC. This encodes CAWSVRGPQETQYF. J is TRBJ2-5 and V is TRBV30; possible D gene TRBD1, 5 bases. V lost 0 bases, J lost 1 base, and 9 bases lay in between. Germline assignment: CDR1 GTSNPN and CDR2 SVGIG (reference sequence). This CDR3 has 14 amino acids.

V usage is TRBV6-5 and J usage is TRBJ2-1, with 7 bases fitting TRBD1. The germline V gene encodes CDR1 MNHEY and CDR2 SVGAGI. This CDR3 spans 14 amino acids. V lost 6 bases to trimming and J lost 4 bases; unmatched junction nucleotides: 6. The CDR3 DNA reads TGTGCCAGCAGCATCGGGACAGTGTACAATGAGCAGTTCTTC. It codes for CASSIGTVYNEQFF.

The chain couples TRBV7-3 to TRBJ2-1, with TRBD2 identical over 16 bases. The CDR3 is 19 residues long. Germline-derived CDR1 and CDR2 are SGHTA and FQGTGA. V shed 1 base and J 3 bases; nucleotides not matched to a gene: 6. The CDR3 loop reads CASSLKGTSGRVFYNEQFF. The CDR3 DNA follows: TGTGCCAGCAGCTTAAAGGGGACTAGCGGGAGGGTTTTCTACAATGAGCAGTTCTTC.

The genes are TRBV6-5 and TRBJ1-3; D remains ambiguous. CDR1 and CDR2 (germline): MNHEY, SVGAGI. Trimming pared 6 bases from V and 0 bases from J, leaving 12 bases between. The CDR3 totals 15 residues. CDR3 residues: CASRTPVLSGNTIYF. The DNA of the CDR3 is TGTGCCAGCAGGACTCCAGTCCTCTCTGGAAACACCATATATTTT.

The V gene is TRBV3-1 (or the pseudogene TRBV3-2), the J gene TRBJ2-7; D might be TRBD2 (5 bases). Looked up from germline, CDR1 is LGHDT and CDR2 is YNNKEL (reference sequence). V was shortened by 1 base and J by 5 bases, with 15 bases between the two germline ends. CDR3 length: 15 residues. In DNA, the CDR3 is TGTGCCAGCAGCCAAGTCCGAGGGAGAGAGAACGAGCAGTACTTC. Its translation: CASSQVRGRENEQYF.

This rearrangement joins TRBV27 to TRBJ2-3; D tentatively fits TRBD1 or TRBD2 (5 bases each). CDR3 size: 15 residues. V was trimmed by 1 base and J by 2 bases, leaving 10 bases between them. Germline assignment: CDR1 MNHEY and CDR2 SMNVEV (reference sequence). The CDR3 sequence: CASSLWGRPTDTQYF. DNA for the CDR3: TGTGCCAGCAGTTTATGGGGACGCCCCACAGATACGCAGTATTTT.

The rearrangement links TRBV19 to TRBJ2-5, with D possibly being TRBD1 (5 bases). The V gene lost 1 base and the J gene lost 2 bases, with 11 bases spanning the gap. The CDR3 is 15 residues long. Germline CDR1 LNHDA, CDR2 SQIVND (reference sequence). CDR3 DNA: TGTGCCAGTAGTATAGGTGGGGCGTTTCAAGAGACCCAGTACTTC. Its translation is CASSIGGAFQETQYF.

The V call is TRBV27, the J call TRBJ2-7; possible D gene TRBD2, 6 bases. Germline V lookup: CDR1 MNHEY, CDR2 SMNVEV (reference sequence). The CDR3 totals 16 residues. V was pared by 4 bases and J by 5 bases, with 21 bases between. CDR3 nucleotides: TGTGCCAGCAGTTCACTCCCGGGACTCCGGTCCCACGAGCAGTACTTC. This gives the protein CASSSLPGLRSHEQYF.

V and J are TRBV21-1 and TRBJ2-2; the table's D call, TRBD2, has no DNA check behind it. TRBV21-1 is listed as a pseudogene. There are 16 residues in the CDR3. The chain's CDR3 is CASSNQGGSHTGELFF. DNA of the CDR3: TGTGCCAGCAGCAATCAAGGCGGGAGTCACACCGGGGAGCTGTTTTTT.

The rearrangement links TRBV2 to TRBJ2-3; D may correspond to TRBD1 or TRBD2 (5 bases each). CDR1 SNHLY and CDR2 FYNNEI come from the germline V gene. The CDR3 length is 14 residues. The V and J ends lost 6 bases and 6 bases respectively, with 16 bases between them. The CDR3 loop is CASRRDLAWDTQYF. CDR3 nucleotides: TGTGCCAGCAGGAGGGACCTAGCTTGGGATACGCAGTATTTT. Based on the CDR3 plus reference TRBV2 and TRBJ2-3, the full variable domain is EPEVTQTPSHQVTQMGQEVILRCVPISNHLYFYWYRQILGQKVEFLVSFYNNEISEKSEIFDDQFSVERPDGSNFTLKIRSTKLEDSAMYFCASRRDLAWDTQYFGPGTRLTVL.

CDR3 sequence reads: CASSLGNTIYF. The DNA of the CDR3 is TGTGCCAGCAGTCTCGGAAACACCATATATTTT. The J gene is TRBJ1-3, the V gene TRBV6-6, with D unclear. Germline CDR1 reads MNHNY; CDR2 reads SVGAGI (reference sequence). The CDR3 has 11 residues. V lost 5 bases, J lost 4 bases, and 3 bases lay in between.

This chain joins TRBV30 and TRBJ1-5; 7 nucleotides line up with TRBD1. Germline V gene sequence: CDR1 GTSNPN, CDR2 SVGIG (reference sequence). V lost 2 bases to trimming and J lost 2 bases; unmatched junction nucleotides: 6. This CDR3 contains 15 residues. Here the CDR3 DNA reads TGTGCCTGGAGTACAGGGGCCGGGCGCAATCAGCCCCAGCATTTT. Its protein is CAWSTGAGRNQPQHF.

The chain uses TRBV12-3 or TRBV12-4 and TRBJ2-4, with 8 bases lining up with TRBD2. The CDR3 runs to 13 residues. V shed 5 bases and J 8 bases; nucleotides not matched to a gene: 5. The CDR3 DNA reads TGTGCCAGCAGTAGAGCGGGAGTGCACATTCAGTACTTC. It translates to CASSRAGVHIQYF.

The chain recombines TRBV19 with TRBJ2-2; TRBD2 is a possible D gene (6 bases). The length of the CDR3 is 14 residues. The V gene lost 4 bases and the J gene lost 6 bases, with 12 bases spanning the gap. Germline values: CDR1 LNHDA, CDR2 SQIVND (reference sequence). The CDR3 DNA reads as TGTGCCAGTAGTAATCGGGAGCGGGCCGGGGAGCTGTTTTTT. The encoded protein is CASSNRERAGELFF.

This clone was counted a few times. The CDR3 nucleotides read TGTGCCAGCATGGCTATGGGCAGGGTGAATGAAAAACTGTTTTTT. Translating gives CASMAMGRVNEKLFF. The J gene is TRBJ1-4, the V gene TRBV2; a weak D match, TRBD1 (5 bases). Germline-derived CDR1 and CDR2 are SNHLY and FYNNEI. The CDR3 has 15 residues. V was trimmed by 7 bases and J by 5 bases, leaving 17 bases between them.

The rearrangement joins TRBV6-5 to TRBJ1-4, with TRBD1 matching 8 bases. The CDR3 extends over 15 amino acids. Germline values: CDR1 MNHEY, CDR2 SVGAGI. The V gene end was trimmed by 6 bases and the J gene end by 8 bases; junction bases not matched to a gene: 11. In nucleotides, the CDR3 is TGTGCCAGCAGGACTCGACAGGGGTTAGTCGAAAAACTGTTTTTT. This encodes CASRTRQGLVEKLFF.

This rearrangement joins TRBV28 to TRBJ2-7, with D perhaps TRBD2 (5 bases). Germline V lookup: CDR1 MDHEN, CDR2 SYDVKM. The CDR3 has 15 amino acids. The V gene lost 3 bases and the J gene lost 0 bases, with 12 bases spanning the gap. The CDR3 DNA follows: TGTGCCAGCAGTTTCGGGCGGGTCAACTCCTACGAGCAGTACTTC. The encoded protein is CASSFGRVNSYEQYF.

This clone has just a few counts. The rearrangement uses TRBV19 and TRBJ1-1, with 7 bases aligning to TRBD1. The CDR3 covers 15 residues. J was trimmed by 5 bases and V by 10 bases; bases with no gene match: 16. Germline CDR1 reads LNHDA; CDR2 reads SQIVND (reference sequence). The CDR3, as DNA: TGTGCCACCACCCCAGGGGGGGTGGGGAAGACTGAAGCTTTCTTT. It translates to CATTPGGVGKTEAFF.

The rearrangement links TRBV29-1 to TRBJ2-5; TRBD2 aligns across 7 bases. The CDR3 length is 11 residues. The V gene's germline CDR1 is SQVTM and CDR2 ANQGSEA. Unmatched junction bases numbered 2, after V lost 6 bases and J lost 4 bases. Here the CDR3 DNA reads TGCAGCGTCGGGACTATAGAGACCCAGTACTTC. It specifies CSVGTIETQYF.

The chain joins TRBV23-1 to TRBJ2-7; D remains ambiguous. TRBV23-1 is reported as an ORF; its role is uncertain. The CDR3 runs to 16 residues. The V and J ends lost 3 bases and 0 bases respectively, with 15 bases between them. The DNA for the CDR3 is TGCGCCAGCAGTCACCGTCTTCTGGCAGACTCCTACGAGCAGTACTTC. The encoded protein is CASSHRLLADSYEQYF.

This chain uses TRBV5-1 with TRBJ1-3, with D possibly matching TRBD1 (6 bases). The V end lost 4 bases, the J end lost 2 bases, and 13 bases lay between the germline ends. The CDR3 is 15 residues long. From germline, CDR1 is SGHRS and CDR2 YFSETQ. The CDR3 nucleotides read TGCGCCAGCAGCCCGGCGGGGGCTGCTGGAAACACCATATATTTT. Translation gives CASSPAGAAGNTIYF.

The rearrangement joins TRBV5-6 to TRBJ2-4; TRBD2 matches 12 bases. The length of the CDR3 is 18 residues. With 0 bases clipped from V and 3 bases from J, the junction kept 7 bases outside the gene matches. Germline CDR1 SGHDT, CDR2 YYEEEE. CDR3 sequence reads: CASSLASGRAGGKNIQYF. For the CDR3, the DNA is TGTGCCAGCAGCTTGGCTAGCGGGAGGGCCGGTGGCAAAAACATTCAGTACTTC.

CDR3 sequence reads: CASSQGRNQPQHF. In DNA form, the CDR3 reads TGTGCCAGCAGCCAAGGGCGCAATCAGCCCCAGCATTTT. The rearrangement links TRBV3-1 (or the pseudogene TRBV3-2) to TRBJ1-5; no definite D call. Germline V gives CDR1 LGHDT, CDR2 YNNKEL (reference sequence). The V end was cut by 1 base, the J end by 2 bases, with 3 bases between. The CDR3 covers 13 residues.

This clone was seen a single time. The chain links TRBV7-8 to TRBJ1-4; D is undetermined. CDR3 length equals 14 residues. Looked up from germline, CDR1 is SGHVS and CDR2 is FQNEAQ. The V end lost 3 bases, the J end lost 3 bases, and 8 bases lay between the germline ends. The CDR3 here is CASSFGLANEKLFF. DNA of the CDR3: TGTGCCAGCAGCTTTGGGTTAGCTAATGAAAAACTGTTTTTT.

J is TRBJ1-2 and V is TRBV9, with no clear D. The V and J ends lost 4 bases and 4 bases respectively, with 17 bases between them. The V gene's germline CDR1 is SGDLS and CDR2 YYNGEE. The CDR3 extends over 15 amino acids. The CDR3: CASSLSPYGPYGYTF. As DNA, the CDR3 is TGTGCCAGCAGCCTGAGTCCGTATGGCCCCTATGGCTACACCTTC.

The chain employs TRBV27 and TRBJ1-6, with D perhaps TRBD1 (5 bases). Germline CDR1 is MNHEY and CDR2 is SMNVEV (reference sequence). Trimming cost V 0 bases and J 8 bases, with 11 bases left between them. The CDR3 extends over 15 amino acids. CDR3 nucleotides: TGTGCCAGCAGTTTATCCGGGACGGTAGATTCACCCCTCCACTTT. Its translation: CASSLSGTVDSPLHF.

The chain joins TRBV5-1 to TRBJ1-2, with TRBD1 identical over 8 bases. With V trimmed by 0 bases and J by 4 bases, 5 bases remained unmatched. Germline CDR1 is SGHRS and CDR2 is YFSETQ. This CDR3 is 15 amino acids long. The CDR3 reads CASSLDGTGFYGYTF. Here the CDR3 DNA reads TGCGCCAGCAGCTTGGATGGGACAGGTTTCTATGGCTACACCTTC. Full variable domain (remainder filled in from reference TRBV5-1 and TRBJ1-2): KAGVTQTPRYLIKTRGQQVTLSCSPISGHRSVSWYQQTPGQGLQFLFEYFSETQRNKGNFPGRFSGRQFSNSRSEMNVSTLELGDSALYLCASSLDGTGFYGYTFGSGTRLTVV.